This T cell receptor beta chain was captured in a study of blood T cell repertoires in COVID-19. Study context: Acute-phase and convalescent COVID-19 samples originated in the United States, Italy and Spain.

Residents of under 25 US areas, aged about 18 to 89 years, made up the participants. The data were produced by immunoSEQ multiplex PCR, yet TCRdb's version contains in-frame clones alone and is incomplete. The sample lists 270,000 or so clones; approximately 90% were seen once. The CDR3 length is 13 residues. Losses at the gene ends were 3 bases for V and 4 bases for J; bases not matched to a gene: 5. CDR1 and CDR2 (germline): GTSNPN, SVGIG (reference sequence). The rearrangement joins TRBV30 to TRBJ1-1; 7 nucleotides match TRBD1. The TCR originated in a woman under 40 with acute COVID-19. Sequenced input: PBMCs or T cells enriched from blood (not recorded which). CDR3 nucleotides: TGTGCCTGGAGCGTAACAGGGGCCACTGAAGCTTTCTTT. Protein product: CAWSVTGATEAFF.